The 6 T cell receptor beta chains presented below share a single source sample, sequenced in a study of T cell changes during pregnancy in multiple sclerosis. Libraries were prepared by immunoSEQ multiplex PCR; TCRdb keeps only in-frame clonotypes and omits some of them. In the table there are around 84,000 clones, about 94% of which are singletons. The material sequenced was peripheral blood, taken in the second trimester of pregnancy. The receptor source for this set is a female donor in good health, enrolled as a control in a pregnancy study.

This clone has only one observation. The genes are TRBV6-5 and TRBJ1-1, with D perhaps TRBD1 (6 bases). The V gene lost 2 bases and the J gene lost 1 base, with 14 bases spanning the gap. The germline gives CDR1 MNHEY, CDR2 SVGAGI. The CDR3 runs 16 residues. The CDR3 region is CASSYHGGARNTEAFF. The CDR3 DNA is TGTGCCAGCAGTTACCACGGGGGGGCTCGGAACACTGAAGCTTTCTTT.

The chain joins TRBV5-1 to TRBJ2-7, with D perhaps matching TRBD2 (5 bases). This CDR3 is 15 amino acids long. V gave up 5 bases and J gave up 0 bases, with 15 bases separating them. Germline V gives CDR1 SGHRS, CDR2 YFSETQ. CDR3 protein: CASSPWEQVSYEQYF. CDR3 in DNA: TGCGCCAGCAGTCCTTGGGAGCAGGTCTCCTACGAGCAGTACTTC.

CDR3 sequence: CASRWDTSNYGYTF. The CDR3 DNA reads TGTGCCAGCAGGTGGGACACCTCTAACTATGGCTACACCTTC. The chain couples TRBV2 to TRBJ1-2, with D possibly matching TRBD1 (6 bases). The CDR3 extends over 14 amino acids. Germline V gives CDR1 SNHLY, CDR2 FYNNEI. V lost 6 bases to trimming and J lost 0 bases, with 11 bases between them.

J is TRBJ2-1 and V is TRBV27, with TRBD2 as a possible D gene (5 bases). This CDR3 has 15 residues. The V gene lost 5 bases and the J gene lost 8 bases, with 19 bases spanning the gap. Germline CDR1 and CDR2: MNHEY and SMNVEV (reference sequence). Here the CDR3 reads CASSPLGTGIDEQFF. Here the CDR3 DNA reads TGTGCCAGCAGTCCCCTCGGTACGGGGATCGATGAGCAGTTCTTC.

The V and J genes are TRBV7-8 and TRBJ2-7; 8 nucleotides align to TRBD1. Trimming removed 3 bases from V and 1 base from J; junction bases left unmatched: 14. Germline V CDR1 and CDR2: SGHVS, FQNEAQ. The CDR3 extends over 18 amino acids. The CDR3 spells CASSFLFMSDRDSYEQYF. The CDR3 DNA reads TGTGCCAGCAGCTTCCTTTTTATGTCGGACAGGGATTCCTACGAGCAGTACTTC.

This chain uses TRBV28 with TRBJ2-3, with D maybe TRBD2 (5 bases). Trimming removed 6 bases at V and 4 bases at J, with 17 bases between. This CDR3 has 15 residues. Looked up from germline, CDR1 is MDHEN and CDR2 is SYDVKM. Here the CDR3 reads CASSPPEGVADTQYF. In DNA form, the CDR3 reads TGTGCCAGCAGCCCCCCCGAGGGAGTCGCAGATACGCAGTATTTT.